The 30 T cell receptor beta chains listed next were all sequenced from one sample in a study of preoperative IRX-2 immunotherapy in early breast cancer. Documented treatment: preoperative locoregional IRX-2 cytokine immunotherapy. TCRdb's copy holds only in-frame clones and misses some; the assay was immunoSEQ multiplex PCR. The repertoire has about 98,000 clones, 86% of them found once; the top ten carry under 2.5%. The specimen was tumor tissue, collected after IRX-2 immunotherapy. Receptor source: a human donor with breast cancer.

The chain employs TRBV30 and TRBJ2-6; 8 bases map to TRBD1. Per the germline V gene, CDR1 is GTSNPN and CDR2 is SVGIG (reference sequence). The CDR3 extends over 15 amino acids. V lost 2 bases to trimming and J lost 2 bases; unmatched junction nucleotides: 2. The CDR3 spells CAWSNRGTGANVLTF. The DNA for the CDR3 is TGTGCCTGGAGTAACAGGGGGACTGGGGCCAACGTCCTGACTTTC.

The chain uses TRBV2 and TRBJ2-3; possibly TRBD2 for D (7 bases). The CDR3 is 14 residues long. Germline V gives CDR1 SNHLY, CDR2 FYNNEI. The V and J ends lost 3 bases and 5 bases respectively, with 12 bases between them. CDR3 protein: CASSEGGGKDTQYF. The CDR3 region has the DNA TGTGCCAGCAGTGAGGGAGGGGGAAAAGATACGCAGTATTTT.

The chain joins TRBV7-8 to TRBJ2-7, with D tentatively TRBD2 (5 bases). The length of the CDR3 is 17 residues. The V end was cut by 4 bases, the J end by 5 bases, with 24 bases between. Germline CDR1 and CDR2: SGHVS and FQNEAQ. The CDR3 sequence is CASSSGGLGRLRNEQYF. CDR3 in DNA: TGTGCCAGCAGCTCTGGAGGTCTCGGACGACTACGGAACGAGCAGTACTTC.

The CDR3 spells CSAAQGGNQPQHF. CDR3 bases: TGCAGCGCGGCACAGGGGGGCAATCAGCCCCAGCATTTT. The rearrangement uses TRBV29-1 and TRBJ1-5; 8 positions agree with TRBD1. The V gene end was trimmed by 7 bases and the J gene end by 2 bases; junction bases not matched to a gene: 4. CDR1 and CDR2 (germline): SQVTM, ANQGSEA. This CDR3 has 13 residues.

This chain uses TRBV30 with TRBJ1-5; no firm D call. This CDR3 comprises 14 residues. Germline CDR1 reads GTSNPN; CDR2 reads SVGIG (reference sequence). Between the trimmed V and J ends, which lost 3 bases and 0 bases, there was a span of 9 bases. CDR3 coding DNA: TGTGCCTGGAGGACGGTAAATAGCAATCAGCCCCAGCATTTT. Translating gives CAWRTVNSNQPQHF.

The V gene is TRBV6-8, the J gene TRBJ2-5; a weak D match, TRBD2 (6 bases). This CDR3 is 13 amino acids long. The germline V gene encodes CDR1 MNHGY and CDR2 SAAAGT. V was clipped by 6 bases and J by 3 bases, with 11 bases between them. For the CDR3, the DNA is TGTGCCAGCAGCTTTTGGGGGGAAGAGACCCAGTACTTC. This encodes CASSFWGEETQYF.

The sample holds a few counts of this clone. The genes are TRBV7-7 and TRBJ1-3; 7 bases are a match to TRBD1. Trimming took 3 bases from V and 3 from J; bases not matched to a gene: 11. Germline V gives CDR1 SSHAT, CDR2 FNYEAQ (reference sequence). The CDR3 loop spans 17 amino acids. CDR3 sequence: CASSLRSTGTVGNTIYF. As DNA, the CDR3 is TGTGCCAGCAGCTTGAGGTCCACGGGGACAGTTGGAAACACCATATATTTT.

This clone was seen just once. The rearrangement joins TRBV29-1 to TRBJ1-2; 8 positions agree with TRBD1. CDR1 is SQVTM and CDR2 is ANQGSEA in the germline V gene. The J segment lost 8 bases and the V segment lost 3 bases, leaving 17 bases of the junction unmatched. CDR3 size: 16 residues. The CDR3 DNA reads TGCAGCGTTGAGAACCCCGGGGGGCAGGGGGCAGAGGGCTACACCTTC. Translation gives CSVENPGGQGAEGYTF.

In this sample, this clone turned up a few times. The V and J genes are TRBV11-3 and TRBJ1-2; 10 nucleotides align to TRBD1. The CDR3 has 16 residues. V dropped 5 bases and J dropped 4; count of bases not matched to a gene: 10. From germline, CDR1 is SGHNT and CDR2 YENEEA. CDR3 region: CASSILTGGAGYGYTF. CDR3 nucleotide sequence: TGTGCCAGCAGCATACTGACAGGGGGCGCGGGCTATGGCTACACCTTC.

This clone has just a few counts. The gene calls are TRBV5-1 and TRBJ2-3, with D possibly matching TRBD1 (5 bases). This CDR3 comprises 14 residues. With 5 bases removed from V and 0 bases from J, the gap between germline ends came to 10 bases. CDR1 is SGHRS, CDR2 YFSETQ, per germline. The CDR3 protein is CASSLQESTDTQYF. CDR3 in DNA: TGCGCCAGCAGTTTACAGGAAAGCACAGATACGCAGTATTTT.

The V gene is TRBV19, the J gene TRBJ2-5; 7 bases are shared with TRBD1. Trimming cost V 6 bases and J 5 bases; bases outside gene matches: 6. The CDR3 extends over 13 amino acids. Germline V gene data show CDR1 as LNHDA and CDR2 as SQIVND (reference sequence). The CDR3 loop is CASRSGTVETQYF. The CDR3 bases are TGTGCCAGTAGATCCGGGACAGTGGAGACCCAGTACTTC.

This clone showed up just once. This chain uses TRBV16 with TRBJ1-3, with D hard to call. Trimming left V 2 bases short and J 5 bases short, with 13 bases between. The V gene's germline CDR1 is KGHSY and CDR2 FQNENV. This CDR3 is built from 15 residues. In DNA, the CDR3 is TGTGCCAGCAGCCAAGAGACCCCCGGCCGAAACACCATATATTTT. Protein product: CASSQETPGRNTIYF.

This clone was observed once. This sequence joins TRBV19 and TRBJ2-3; 7 positions agree with TRBD2. Trimming at V came to 10 bases and at J to 3 bases, leaving 16 bases not matched to a gene. The CDR3 runs to 16 residues. Germline assignment: CDR1 LNHDA and CDR2 SQIVND (reference sequence). The CDR3 region is CATSGTTDDGTDTQYF. The CDR3 DNA reads as TGTGCCACATCCGGGACTACCGATGATGGGACAGATACGCAGTATTTT.

This chain joins TRBV7-1 and TRBJ2-1; 7 nucleotides agree with TRBD2. TRBV7-1 is an ORF; its function is uncertain. This CDR3 is 14 amino acids long. V shed 8 bases and J 8 bases; nucleotides not matched to a gene: 12. The CDR3 spells CASRASGVFDEQFF. CDR3 in DNA: TGTGCCAGCCGGGCTAGCGGCGTTTTCGATGAGCAGTTCTTC.

This sequence joins TRBV29-1 and TRBJ2-3; TRBD2 agrees at 8 bases. The J segment lost 4 bases and the V segment lost 6 bases, leaving 12 bases of the junction unmatched. Germline V gene data show CDR1 as SQVTM and CDR2 as ANQGSEA. CDR3 length equals 15 residues. The CDR3 sequence: CSVRGLAGGPDTQYF. Written as DNA, the CDR3 is TGCAGCGTGAGAGGCCTGGCGGGAGGCCCAGATACGCAGTATTTT.

This clone is a singleton in its sample. The CDR3 spells CASSWEGPGNTIYF. CDR3 sequence (DNA): TGTGCCAGCAGCTGGGAGGGCCCTGGAAACACCATATATTTT. J is TRBJ1-3 and V is TRBV7-5. TRBV7-5 is given as a pseudogene. The CDR3 length is 14 residues.

The rearrangement links TRBV6-8 to TRBJ1-5; no firm D call. Trimming removed 5 bases at V and 4 bases at J, with 18 bases between. Germline CDR1 is MNHGY and CDR2 is SAAAGT. The CDR3 has 16 residues. In DNA, the CDR3 is TGTGCCAGCAGTGGGCGCTCGGGGATCAGGAATCAGCCCCAGCATTTT. Its protein is CASSGRSGIRNQPQHF.

This chain uses TRBV18 with TRBJ1-1; D call uncertain. The V and J ends lost 3 bases and 0 bases respectively, with 11 bases between them. The germline V gene has CDR1 KGHSH and CDR2 LQKENI. The CDR3 consists of 15 residues. CDR3 loop: CASSPQVSVNTEAFF. CDR3 DNA sequence: TGTGCCAGCTCACCTCAAGTCTCCGTGAACACTGAAGCTTTCTTT.

The rearrangement joins TRBV14 to TRBJ2-7; D tentatively reads TRBD1 or TRBD2 (5 bases each). Trimming pared 2 bases from V and 3 bases from J, leaving 14 bases between. Germline V gene lookup returns CDR1 SGHDN and CDR2 FVKESK. The CDR3 runs to 15 residues. The CDR3 spells CASSQRWGMYYEQYF. The CDR3 DNA reads as TGTGCCAGCAGCCAAAGGTGGGGGATGTACTACGAGCAGTACTTC.

V is TRBV9 and J is TRBJ2-1; 12 bases map to TRBD2. The V gene end was trimmed by 5 bases and the J gene end by 4 bases; junction bases not matched to a gene: 1. The CDR3 is made up of 14 amino acids. Germline lookup yields CDR1 SGDLS and CDR2 YYNGEE. The CDR3, as DNA: TGTGCCAGCAGGACTAGCGGGAGTTACAATGAGCAGTTCTTC. Its translation: CASRTSGSYNEQFF.

The CDR3 reads CASSLSPQGQGTEAFF. CDR3 nucleotide sequence: TGTGCCAGCAGCCTCTCCCCGCAGGGCCAAGGAACTGAAGCTTTCTTT. The rearrangement links TRBV9 to TRBJ1-1; perhaps TRBD1 as D (5 bases). The CDR3 is 16 residues long. Looked up from germline, CDR1 is SGDLS and CDR2 is YYNGEE. Between the trimmed V and J ends, which lost 4 bases and 5 bases, there was a span of 21 bases.

The count of this clone is one. CDR3 sequence (DNA): TGTGCCAGCAGCTCAGGGGACAGGGAACGCTATGGCTACACCTTC. It translates to CASSSGDRERYGYTF. V and J are TRBV11-3 and TRBJ1-2; 9 nucleotides match TRBD1. Germline V gene data show CDR1 as SGHNT and CDR2 as YENEEA. V lost 4 bases and J lost 4; bases outside the gene matches: 7. The CDR3 consists of 15 residues.

The chain carries TRBV6-8 and TRBJ1-3; 10 bases are shared with TRBD1. The V gene's germline CDR1 is MNHGY and CDR2 SAAAGT. V lost 5 bases, J lost 0 bases, and 13 bases stayed unmatched. The CDR3 is made up of 19 amino acids. CDR3 region: CASSNPGQGFPSSGNTIYF. CDR3 sequence (DNA): TGTGCCAGCAGTAATCCGGGACAGGGGTTCCCTAGCTCTGGAAACACCATATATTTT.

The chain combines TRBV29-1 with TRBJ1-1; 7 bases map to TRBD1. CDR3 size: 13 residues. V dropped 4 bases and J dropped 7; count of bases not matched to a gene: 9. CDR1 is SQVTM, CDR2 ANQGSEA, per germline. The CDR3 region is CSVGETGRVEAFF. The CDR3 nucleotides are TGCAGCGTTGGAGAGACAGGGAGAGTTGAAGCTTTCTTT.

On this clone: Germline is not matched at one junction end, which may reflect a read error. The V gene is TRBV5-1, the J gene TRBJ1-2; TRBD1 agrees at 7 bases. Germline CDR1 reads SGHRS; CDR2 reads YFSETQ. The CDR3 contains 15 residues. The CDR3, as DNA: TGCGCTAGCAGCGTGACGTGGACAGGAGAGTATGGCTACACCTTT. Its translation: CASSVTWTGEYGYTF.

V is TRBV27 and J is TRBJ2-2; 10 bases are shared with TRBD2. J gave up 4 bases and V 5 bases, and 10 bases lay outside the gene matches. From germline, CDR1 is MNHEY and CDR2 SMNVEV (reference sequence). The CDR3 totals 17 residues. As DNA, the CDR3 is TGTGCCAGCAGTCCGTTCAAGCGGGAGGGCCGCACCGGGGAGCTGTTTTTT. It translates to CASSPFKREGRTGELFF.

The chain has TRBV11-3 and TRBJ2-3; 13 nucleotides line up with TRBD2. Germline V CDR1 and CDR2: SGHNT, YENEEA. The V and J ends lost 5 bases and 6 bases, in that order; junction bases with no gene match: 20. The CDR3 runs 20 residues. In DNA form, the CDR3 reads TGTGCCAGCAGCCCAACGCGACTAGCGGGAGGCTCGACTAAAAGCGATACGCAGTATTTT. Protein: CASSPTRLAGGSTKSDTQYF.

This clone was found once. V gene TRBV19 combines with J gene TRBJ2-2; D might be TRBD1 (6 bases). With 10 bases removed from V and 7 bases from J, the gap between germline ends came to 13 bases. Germline V gene lookup returns CDR1 LNHDA and CDR2 SQIVND (reference sequence). This CDR3 spans 12 amino acids. The CDR3 protein is CATTRGGGELFF. The CDR3 DNA reads as TGTGCCACCACCAGGGGCGGCGGGGAGCTGTTTTTT. Full variable domain (missing parts from reference TRBV19 and TRBJ2-2): DGGITQSPKYLFRKEGQNVTLSCEQNLNHDAMYWYRQDPGQGLRLIYYSQIVNDFQKGDIAEGYSVSREKKESFPLTVTSAQKNPTAFYLCATTRGGGELFFGEGSRLTVL.

The chain employs TRBV22-1 and TRBJ1-1. TRBV22-1 is a known pseudogene. The CDR3 sequence is 15 residues long. The CDR3 region has the DNA TGTGCCAGCACTACATTCCGGGACCTGAACACTGAAGCTTTCTTT. This codes for CASTTFRDLNTEAFF.

The chain recombines TRBV19 with TRBJ1-5; D might be TRBD1 (5 bases). V shed 4 bases and J shed 6 bases, with 16 bases lying between them. Germline CDR1 is LNHDA and CDR2 is SQIVND (reference sequence). There are 15 residues in the CDR3. The CDR3 DNA is TGTGCCAGTAGTACCTCGGGACGTCAGTTTCAGCCCCAGCATTTT. It encodes CASSTSGRQFQPQHF.